Below are 18 T cell receptor beta chains sequenced from a single sample in a study of cytomegalovirus exposure and HLA in healthy donors. 60 Vbeta and 13 Jbeta primers were used in PCR. This table comes from immunoSEQ multiplex PCR, and its TCRdb copy is limited to in-frame clones, with some not included. The sample shows roughly 120,000 clones, around 80% of them seen only once. Sequenced material: PBMCs. The receptor set was obtained from a woman aged 18-29 years in good health and CMV-seropositive.

The chain has TRBV25-1 and TRBJ1-1, with D tentatively TRBD1 (6 bases). Germline V lookup: CDR1 MGHDK, CDR2 SYGVNS. Trimming cost V 3 bases and J 2 bases, with 10 bases left between them. This CDR3 contains 14 residues. As DNA, the CDR3 is TGTGCCAGCAGTGATACAGGGATCAACACTGAAGCTTTCTTT. Amino acids: CASSDTGINTEAFF.

This clone was detected once. The CDR3 sequence: CASSYQQGNTEAFF. As DNA, the CDR3 is TGTGCCAGCAGCTACCAACAGGGGAACACTGAAGCTTTCTTT. The rearrangement links TRBV7-9 to TRBJ1-1, with D perhaps matching TRBD1 (6 bases). Trimming took 4 bases from V and 1 from J, leaving 10 bases between them. The V gene's germline CDR1 is SEHNR and CDR2 FQNEAQ (reference sequence). The length of the CDR3 is 14 residues.

On this clone itself: This sample also contains other DNA sequences that code for the same CDR3. The J gene is TRBJ1-6, the V gene TRBV6-5, with 7 bases that match TRBD1. CDR3 size: 15 residues. Looked up from germline, CDR1 is MNHEY and CDR2 is SVGAGI. After removal of 0 bases from V and 8 bases from J, the junction contained 4 bases not matched to a gene. CDR3 sequence reads: CASSYSGTVYSPLHF. The CDR3 DNA sequence: TGTGCCAGCAGTTACTCCGGGACAGTCTATTCACCCCTCCACTTT.

The V call is TRBV15, the J call TRBJ1-5; a possible D gene is TRBD1 (6 bases). CDR3 length equals 17 residues. The germline V gene encodes CDR1 LNHNV and CDR2 YYDKDF (reference sequence). Trimming removed 3 bases from V and 1 base from J, with 16 bases in between. The CDR3, as DNA: TGTGCCACCAGCAGGCCACAGGGCTCCTCAAGCAATCAGCCCCAGCATTTT. Protein: CATSRPQGSSSNQPQHF.

This chain connects TRBV6-6 to TRBJ2-7; tentative D call: TRBD2 (5 bases). The ends were cut back, 6 bases at V and 3 bases at J, with 12 bases in the middle. CDR3 length: 13 amino acids. Germline V gene sequence: CDR1 MNHNY, CDR2 SVGAGI (reference sequence). The CDR3: CASRRGQIYEQYF. In nucleotides, the CDR3 is TGTGCCAGCAGGAGAGGGCAGATCTACGAGCAGTACTTC.

This clone was seen more than once but under ten times. As DNA, the CDR3 is TGTGCCAGCAGCCCCGTCGGAGCGAACACTGAAGCTTTCTTT. This translates into CASSPVGANTEAFF. This chain uses TRBV9 with TRBJ1-1, with D unclear. V was clipped by 4 bases and J by 1 base, with 11 bases between them. The CDR3 covers 14 residues. CDR1 and CDR2 (germline): SGDLS, YYNGEE.

This clone was seen more than once but under ten times. The rearrangement joins TRBV11-2 to TRBJ1-4; 8 nucleotides line up with TRBD1. The V segment lost 1 base and the J segment 7 bases; nucleotides outside the gene matches: 8. The CDR3 extends over 16 amino acids. Germline V CDR1 and CDR2: SGHAT, FQNNGV. The DNA for the CDR3 is TGTGCCAGCAGCTTAGCTAAGGGGCAGGGGGCTGAAAAACTGTTTTTT. It encodes CASSLAKGQGAEKLFF.

This clone showed up just once. The V call is TRBV5-1, the J call TRBJ2-1; 9 bases line up with TRBD1. This CDR3 region has 15 residues. The junction had 8 bases not matched to a gene; V was cut back by 3 bases and J by 7 bases. Germline V gene sequence: CDR1 SGHRS, CDR2 YFSETQ. The DNA for the CDR3 is TGCGCCAGCAGCTCGGGACAGGGCGAGGAAAATGAGCAGTTCTTC. Translated, it gives CASSSGQGEENEQFF. The full variable domain, its missing parts supplied by reference TRBV5-1 and TRBJ2-1, is KAGVTQTPRYLIKTRGQQVTLSCSPISGHRSVSWYQQTPGQGLQFLFEYFSETQRNKGNFPGRFSGRQFSNSRSEMNVSTLELGDSALYLCASSSGQGEENEQFFGPGTRLTVL.

This chain connects TRBV6-4 to TRBJ1-2; TRBD1 might be the D (5 bases). The CDR3 spans 15 residues. Trimming removed 4 bases at V and 2 bases at J, with 14 bases between. In germline, CDR1 is MRHNA, CDR2 SNTAGT. CDR3 residues: CASSADILGNYGYTF. CDR3 nucleotide sequence: TGTGCCAGCAGTGCGGACATATTAGGGAACTATGGCTACACCTTC.

The chain has TRBV5-4 and TRBJ2-1; TRBD2 aligns across 7 bases. Unmatched junction bases numbered 10, after V lost 4 bases and J lost 6 bases. Germline CDR1 reads SGHNT; CDR2 reads YYREEE (reference sequence). The CDR3 length is 15 residues. The CDR3 DNA reads TGTGCCAGCAGCGCCCCCCCTAGCGGTCTCAATGAGCAGTTCTTC. Amino acids: CASSAPPSGLNEQFF.

The rearrangement uses TRBV7-3 and TRBJ2-1, with D unclear. Germline V gives CDR1 SGHTA, CDR2 FQGTGA. V shed 5 bases and J shed 7 bases, with 12 bases lying between them. CDR3 length equals 13 residues. CDR3 bases: TGTGCCAGCAGCCATAGTAGTTCGAATGAGCAGTTCTTC. Amino acid sequence: CASSHSSSNEQFF.

As for this clone: One junction end disagrees with the germline gene, perhaps due to a read error. The chain links TRBV2 to TRBJ2-7, with 10 bases fitting TRBD1. The CDR3 spans 13 residues. The germline gives CDR1 SNHLY, CDR2 FYNNEI. CDR3 DNA sequence: TGTGCCAGCAGCGGGGACAGGGGCTACAAGCAGTACTTC. It is translated as CASSGDRGYKQYF.

This chain joins TRBV2 and TRBJ2-5, with 8 bases aligning to TRBD2. Germline assignment: CDR1 SNHLY and CDR2 FYNNEI. V shed 2 bases and J 1 base; nucleotides not matched to a gene: 3. The CDR3 loop spans 15 amino acids. The CDR3 reads CASSEIAGTQETQYF. CDR3 nucleotide sequence: TGTGCCAGCAGTGAAATAGCGGGGACCCAAGAGACCCAGTACTTC.

This sequence joins TRBV5-3 and TRBJ1-1; TRBD1 matches at 11 bases. TRBV5-3 is an open reading frame whose function is uncertain. CDR3 length: 15 amino acids. J lost 5 bases, V lost 5 bases, and 8 bases had no gene match. CDR3 amino acids: CARRGTGGMGTEAFF. The DNA of the CDR3 is TGTGCCAGAAGGGGGACAGGGGGTATGGGTACTGAAGCTTTCTTT.

The genes are TRBV5-4 and TRBJ1-3; 8 bases agree with TRBD1. The CDR3 spans 14 residues. CDR1 and CDR2 from the germline V gene are SGHNT and YYREEE (reference sequence). V shed 6 bases and J 4 bases; nucleotides not matched to a gene: 6. In DNA, the CDR3 is TGTGCCAGCAATTTGCAGGGGGCAGGAAACACCATATATTTT. Translated: CASNLQGAGNTIYF.

V is TRBV20-1 and J is TRBJ1-2; D call uncertain. This CDR3 is built from 10 residues. Germline V gives CDR1 DFQATT, CDR2 SNEGSKA (reference sequence). Trimming left V 5 bases short and J 5 bases short, with 6 bases between. The CDR3 region is CSAGTYGYTF. In DNA, the CDR3 is TGCAGTGCTGGCACGTATGGCTACACCTTC.

As for this clone: Within the sample, other DNA sequences also encode this same CDR3. This rearrangement joins TRBV7-3 to TRBJ1-1; no definite D call. The V end lost 3 bases, the J end lost 3 bases, and 8 bases lay between the germline ends. CDR3 size: 13 residues. CDR1 is SGHTA and CDR2 is FQGTGA in the germline V gene. Here the CDR3 DNA reads TGTGCCAGCAGCTTGACCAGGTACACTGAAGCTTTCTTT. This encodes CASSLTRYTEAFF.

V gene TRBV9 combines with J gene TRBJ1-3; D call uncertain. The CDR3 loop spans 12 amino acids. V gave up 3 bases and J gave up 13 bases, with 14 bases separating them. Germline V CDR1 and CDR2: SGDLS, YYNGEE. CDR3 bases: TGTGCCAGCAGCGAGGGAGGTGGCCCTATATATTTT. It is translated as CASSEGGGPIYF.